The sequence of this T cell receptor beta chain was determined in a study of blood T cell repertoires in COVID-19. Background on the study: Samples came from the United States, Italy and Spain, spanning acute and convalescent COVID-19. Sources were T cells, B-cell-depleted T cells, or PBMCs; the material itself was cDNA or gDNA.

CDR1 and CDR2 from the germline V gene are SQVTM and ANQGSEA. V dropped 2 bases and J dropped 8 bases, with 9 bases sitting between them. This CDR3 is 11 amino acids long. Methods used by the authors: Nucleated cell number was recorded as an estimate derived from reference gene primer amplification. Using immunoSEQ multiplex PCR, the repertoire was profiled, and TCRdb retains in-frame clones only, with some absent. V and J calls and clone size are copied from that table; D and trimming were computed from the DNA. This sample has around 79,000 clones; approximately 80% occur once, and the top ten carry 5% to 7%.

The genes are TRBV29-1 and TRBJ1-2, with D possibly matching TRBD1 (5 bases). The TCR was taken from a woman aged 55 to 70 with acute or convalescent COVID-19. The source material was peripheral blood. The CDR3 DNA sequence: TGCAGCGTTGAAAGCCCAGGGGGCTACACCTTC. This sequence encodes CSVESPGGYTF.